This T cell receptor (beta chain) was retrieved from a study of blood T cells in healthy people across ages. This clonotype has only a few counts. V gave up 6 bases and J gave up 5 bases; unmatched junction bases: 14. Germline V CDR1 and CDR2: SGHAT, FQNNGV. The CDR3 spans 16 residues. Combining a sample-barcoded 5' primer with a J-beta primer mix, a second PCR ran for about 6 to 12 cycles. MiXCR was run by TCRdb on the 5' RACE reads, yielding one entry per CDR3 protein. The sample lists about 1.5 million distinct CDR3 sequences; about 45% were seen once. Sequencing used blood. The clonotype originates from a woman aged 18 to 35 in good health. The genes are TRBV11-2 and TRBJ2-5, with 8 nucleotides matching TRBD2. The CDR3 DNA reads TGTGCCAGCAGTCGAGGGGGTACCAGCGGGGGTGAGACCCAGTACTTC. The encoded protein is CASSRGGTSGGETQYF.